The 5 T cell receptor beta chains listed next were all sequenced from one sample in a study of human T cells and chemical hapten exposure. TCRdb analysed the RACE reads with MiXCR anew, one entry per CDR3 protein. The data show some 400,000 distinct CDR3 sequences, with 5.1% seen just once and just over 2.5% held by the top ten. Time point noted: pre-sensitization, week 0. As for treatment: therapeutic diphenylcyclopropenone sensitization with weekly scalp DPC. This material consisted of whole blood, taken in connection with sensitization to the hapten diphenylcyclopropenone (DPC). These receptors came from a woman aged 50 to 65 with alopecia areata. Some clones in this sample may be carry-over from other donors' samples.

V is TRBV5-1 and J is TRBJ1-5; maybe TRBD1 (5 bases). V lost 4 bases, J lost 0 bases, and 11 bases lay in between. Germline V gene sequence: CDR1 SGHRS, CDR2 YFSETQ. The length of the CDR3 is 15 residues. CDR3 DNA sequence: TGCGCCAGCAGCCCGTGGGACGGTAGCAATCAGCCCCAGCATTTT. Amino acids: CASSPWDGSNQPQHF.

Many counts were recorded for this clonotype. The V gene is TRBV10-3, the J gene TRBJ2-1; D not resolved. The CDR3 is made up of 15 amino acids. The germline gives CDR1 ENHRY, CDR2 SYGVKD. V was cut by 0 bases and J by 7 bases, with 13 bases left in between. The CDR3 sequence is CAISESGPRMNEQFF. In DNA, the CDR3 is TGTGCCATCAGTGAGTCCGGGCCCAGGATGAATGAGCAGTTCTTC.

Turning to this clonotype: A much larger clone differs by one base, so this may be a read error. The V gene is TRBV28, the J gene TRBJ1-1; D remains ambiguous. Germline lookup yields CDR1 MDHEN and CDR2 SYDVKM. The CDR3 spans 13 residues. Trimming pared 8 bases from V and 0 bases from J, leaving 10 bases between. The CDR3 DNA sequence: TGTGCCAGCCGTTCGACACTGAACACTGAAGCTTTCTTT. Amino acid sequence: CASRSTLNTEAFF.

The chain recombines TRBV20-1 with TRBJ2-1, with 11 bases fitting TRBD2. V dropped 2 bases and J dropped 4; count of bases not matched to a gene: 1. The germline V gene encodes CDR1 DFQATT and CDR2 SNEGSKA (reference sequence). This CDR3 is built from 14 residues. CDR3 DNA: TGCAGTGCTAGAAGACTAGCGGGATACAATGAGCAGTTCTTC. This codes for CSARRLAGYNEQFF.

This clonotype was seen many times. The rearrangement joins TRBV20-1 to TRBJ1-1; D unresolved. CDR3 size: 16 residues. Per the germline V gene, CDR1 is DFQATT and CDR2 is SNEGSKA (reference sequence). Trimming took off 2 bases at V and 4 bases at J, with 20 bases between the two ends. The DNA for the CDR3 is TGCAGTGCTAGATCGTTTCAGGCAGCGGGCGTCACTGAAGCTTTCTTT. Translation gives CSARSFQAAGVTEAFF.